This T cell receptor beta chain is drawn from a study of CD8 T cells in ankylosing spondylitis. Study-level points and caveats: Reported data indicate significant enrichment of disease-linked clones within matched ankylosing spondylitis synovial fluid. About eight highly homologous variants made up a TCR beta motif that seemed to typify ankylosing spondylitis blood.

The CDR3 length is 13 residues. V shed 7 bases, J shed 2 bases, and the junction held 5 bases outside the gene matches. Germline CDR1 reads DFQATT; CDR2 reads SNEGSKA (reference sequence). The table lists this clonotype with many counts. The antigen is unknown. TCRdb processed the 5' RACE reads anew with MiXCR; each CDR3 protein has one entry. The sample consists of 290,000 or so distinct CDR3 sequences, less than 25% of them appearing once. The sample comprised blood, either unsorted or a sorted T cell fraction (not recorded which). The source of this sequence is a female donor with ankylosing spondylitis or in good health (not recorded which). The V and J genes are TRBV20-1 and TRBJ2-3; TRBD2 aligns across 8 bases. CDR3 coding DNA: TGCAGTGTACGAGCGGGAGCCACAGATACGCAGTATTTT. Translating gives CSVRAGATDTQYF.